This TCR beta chain was found in a study of cytomegalovirus exposure and HLA in healthy donors. Study-wide background: Early release data held some 80 million unique TCRs from HLA-typed donors. Study-wide results and limits: Later analysis associated a missense DCLRE1C variant with TCR beta V- and J-gene trimming.

CDR1 MNHEY and CDR2 SVGAGI come from the germline V gene. V lost 6 bases, J lost 11 bases, and 10 bases stayed unmatched. The CDR3 is made up of 12 amino acids. As concerns this clone: The antigen remains undetermined.

The primer mix had 60 Vbeta and 13 Jbeta primers. Measured with immunoSEQ multiplex PCR; TCRdb has only the in-frame clones, and not every one. The profile covers under 200,000 clones, with 78% appearing a single time and 13% to 15% taken by the ten largest. The specimen was PBMCs. The clonotype was recovered from a woman aged 25 to 45 in good health and CMV-seropositive. The chain uses TRBV6-5 and TRBJ2-7; 7 positions agree with TRBD2. The CDR3 bases are TGTGCCAGCAGCAAGCCTCAGGGAGGGGAGTACTTC. As protein: CASSKPQGGEYF.